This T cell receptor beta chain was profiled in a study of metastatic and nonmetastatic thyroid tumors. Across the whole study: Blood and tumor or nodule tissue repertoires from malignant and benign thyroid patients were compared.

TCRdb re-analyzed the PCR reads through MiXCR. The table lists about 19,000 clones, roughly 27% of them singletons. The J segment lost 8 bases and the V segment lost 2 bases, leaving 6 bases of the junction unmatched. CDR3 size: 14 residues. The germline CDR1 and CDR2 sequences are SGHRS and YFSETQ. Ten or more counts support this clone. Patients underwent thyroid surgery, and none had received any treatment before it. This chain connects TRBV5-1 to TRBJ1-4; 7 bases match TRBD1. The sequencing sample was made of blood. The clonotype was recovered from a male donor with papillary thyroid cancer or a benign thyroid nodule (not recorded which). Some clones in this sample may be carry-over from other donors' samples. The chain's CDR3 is CASSLSQGGEKLFF. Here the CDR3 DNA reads TGCGCCAGCAGCTTATCTCAGGGGGGCGAAAAACTGTTTTTT. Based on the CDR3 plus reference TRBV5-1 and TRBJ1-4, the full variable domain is KAGVTQTPRYLIKTRGQQVTLSCSPISGHRSVSWYQQTPGQGLQFLFEYFSETQRNKGNFPGRFSGRQFSNSRSEMNVSTLELGDSALYLCASSLSQGGEKLFFGSGTQLSVL.